One sample yielded the 27 T cell receptor beta chains listed below, sequenced in a study of T cells in Graves' hyperthyroidism and ophthalmopathy. The source material, RNA transcripts, was used to amplify TCR beta CDR3 regions. First-round RT-PCR targeting the TCR CDR3 was performed with the HTBI primer set. TCRdb independently ran MiXCR on the multiplex PCR reads; one entry per CDR3 protein. The sample includes 600,000 to 750,000 distinct CDR3 sequences, 15% to 20% of them seen just once. The sequenced sample was blood. The receptor set was obtained from a man aged 50 or older with Graves' hyperthyroidism.

A single count supports this clonotype. Its ends do not fully match the called genes, so a read error is possible. The chain carries TRBV19 and TRBJ2-2; 8 bases fit TRBD1. The CDR3 covers 14 residues. The germline CDR1 and CDR2 sequences are LNHDA and SQIVND (reference sequence). CDR3 coding DNA: TGTGCCAGTAGGATCCAGGGGGCCACCGAGGAGCTGTTTTTT. As protein: CASRIQGATEELFF.

The V and J genes are TRBV19 and TRBJ1-6; TRBD1 matches 7 bases. This CDR3 is 16 amino acids long. Germline V gene data show CDR1 as LNHDA and CDR2 as SQIVND (reference sequence). The V and J ends lost 5 bases and 7 bases, in that order; junction bases with no gene match: 11. DNA of the CDR3: TGTGCCAGTAGTTTTCGAGGACAGGACCTAAATTCACCCCTCCACTTT. The encoded protein is CASSFRGQDLNSPLHF.

This clonotype was counted only a few times. The chain joins TRBV3-1 to TRBJ1-5; no clear D gene. The V gene's germline CDR1 is LGHDT and CDR2 YNNKEL (reference sequence). CDR3 length equals 14 residues. Trimming took off 0 bases at V and 4 bases at J, with 7 bases between the two ends. CDR3 in amino acids: CASSQDYANQPQHF. For the CDR3, the DNA is TGTGCCAGCAGCCAAGATTACGCGAATCAGCCCCAGCATTTT.

This clonotype was observed at least ten times. The V call is TRBV27, the J call TRBJ2-7; 8 bases match TRBD1. Germline V lookup: CDR1 MNHEY, CDR2 SMNVEV (reference sequence). V lost 2 bases to trimming and J lost 6 bases; unmatched junction nucleotides: 6. CDR3 length: 14 amino acids. The CDR3 DNA follows: TGTGCCAGCAGTTTAGGCAGGGGGCCCTTCGAGCAGTACTTC. Translation gives CASSLGRGPFEQYF.

This clonotype was picked up one time. Germline and junction disagree at one end, which may indicate a read error. The chain recombines TRBV24-1 with TRBJ2-1; TRBD2 aligns across 12 bases. This CDR3 region has 16 residues. Germline values: CDR1 KGHDR, CDR2 SFDVKD. CDR3 loop: CAISDSSGRADNEQFF. CDR3 coding DNA: TGTGCCATCAGTGATTCTAGCGGGAGGGCGGACAATGAGCAGTTCTTC.

This clonotype appeared a few times. The chain links TRBV13 to TRBJ1-4; 10 nucleotides align to TRBD1. Germline CDR1 PRHDT, CDR2 FYEKMQ (reference sequence). The CDR3 has 14 residues. J lost 6 bases, V lost 5 bases, and 3 bases had no gene match. The chain's CDR3 is CASSGGTGDEKLFF. The CDR3 bases are TGTGCCAGCAGCGGCGGGACAGGGGATGAAAAACTGTTTTTT.

This clonotype came up many times. The rearrangement joins TRBV9 to TRBJ2-5; D is possibly TRBD2 (5 bases). V was cut by 0 bases and J by 5 bases, with 14 bases left in between. This CDR3 comprises 15 residues. Germline V CDR1 and CDR2: SGDLS, YYNGEE. The CDR3, as DNA: TGTGCCAGCAGCGTAGGTGGGAGTGCGTCCGAGACCCAGTACTTC. Its protein is CASSVGGSASETQYF.

There are a few counts of this clonotype. The chain has TRBV5-1 and TRBJ2-7, with 8 bases that match TRBD2. The V segment lost 3 bases and the J segment 6 bases; nucleotides outside the gene matches: 8. The germline V gene has CDR1 SGHRS and CDR2 YFSETQ. The length of the CDR3 is 14 residues. CDR3 DNA: TGCGCCAGCAGCTATGGGACTAGTTGGGCCGAGCAGTACTTC. Translated, it gives CASSYGTSWAEQYF.

This clonotype was seen at least ten times. V and J are TRBV2 and TRBJ2-3, with TRBD2 identical over 12 bases. The V and J ends lost 7 bases and 5 bases, in that order; junction bases with no gene match: 10. CDR1 is SNHLY, CDR2 FYNNEI, per germline. The CDR3 consists of 16 residues. The CDR3 spells CASTDGLAGGVDTQYF. Written as DNA, the CDR3 is TGTGCCAGCACCGACGGTCTAGCGGGAGGGGTAGATACGCAGTATTTT.

The chain joins TRBV27 to TRBJ1-4; D is unresolved. V gave up 8 bases and J gave up 8 bases, with 21 bases separating them. The CDR3 is 15 amino acids. Germline V lookup: CDR1 MNHEY, CDR2 SMNVEV (reference sequence). In nucleotides, the CDR3 is TGTGCCAGCCGGTCCGGGGAGTCTATCGTAGAAAAACTGTTTTTT. It encodes CASRSGESIVEKLFF.

This clonotype was picked up many times. The V call is TRBV11-2, the J call TRBJ1-3; tentatively, D is TRBD1 (5 bases). Trimming left V 4 bases short and J 4 bases short, with 11 bases between. The CDR3 loop spans 14 amino acids. From germline, CDR1 is SGHAT and CDR2 FQNNGV. This chain's CDR3 is CASSSQGFGNTIYF. The DNA of the CDR3 is TGTGCCAGCAGCTCCCAGGGTTTCGGAAACACCATATATTTT.

The J gene is TRBJ2-7, the V gene TRBV6-2 or TRBV6-3, with 10 bases aligning to TRBD2. V shed 4 bases and J 2 bases; nucleotides not matched to a gene: 14. Germline V CDR1 and CDR2: MNHEY, SVGEGT. This CDR3 region has 18 residues. The CDR3 coding sequence is TGTGCCAGCAGTTCCCTGGCGACTAGCGGGCCTAGAACCTACGAGCAGTACTTC. Its translation: CASSSLATSGPRTYEQYF.

The table lists this clonotype with many counts. The chain is built from TRBV20-1 and TRBJ2-1, with TRBD1 matching 10 bases. The V and J ends lost 7 bases and 7 bases, in that order; junction bases with no gene match: 7. Germline assignment: CDR1 DFQATT and CDR2 SNEGSKA (reference sequence). The CDR3 is 13 residues long. In DNA form, the CDR3 reads TGCAGTGTCCCGGACAGGGGGGGAAATGAGCAGTTCTTC. Residues: CSVPDRGGNEQFF.

This clonotype has more than one count but fewer than ten. The junction departs from germline at one end; a sequencing error may be responsible. The CDR3, as DNA: TGTGCCAGCAGTTCGCATCGGGACAGGGTTACCTTACCCTCCTACGAGCATTACTTC. It encodes CASSSHRDRVTLPSYEHYF. The V call is TRBV28, the J call TRBJ2-7; TRBD1 matches 9 bases. The CDR3 loop spans 19 amino acids. CDR1 and CDR2 from the germline V gene are MDHEN and SYDVKM.

This clonotype occurred many times. The chain joins TRBV28 to TRBJ2-7, with D possibly matching TRBD2 (5 bases). This CDR3 comprises 14 residues. V lost 5 bases and J lost 1, with 12 bases in between. CDR1 and CDR2 (germline): MDHEN, SYDVKM. CDR3 residues: CASSRRGLSYEQYF. The CDR3 DNA is TGTGCCAGCAGTCGTCGCGGGCTTTCCTACGAGCAGTACTTC. Based on the CDR3 plus reference TRBV28 and TRBJ2-7, the full variable domain is DVKVTQSSRYLVKRTGEKVFLECVQDMDHENMFWYRQDPGLGLRLIYFSYDVKMKEKGDIPEGYSVSREKKERFSLILESASTNQTSMYLCASSRRGLSYEQYFGPGTRLTVT.

This clonotype was seen only a few times. The rearrangement uses TRBV27 and TRBJ1-5, with D possibly TRBD1 on 6 matching bases. The V end lost 0 bases, the J end lost 9 bases, and 12 bases lay between the germline ends. The germline V gene encodes CDR1 MNHEY and CDR2 SMNVEV (reference sequence). The CDR3 is 14 residues long. This CDR3 is CASSLSPTTGPQHF. CDR3 sequence (DNA): TGTGCCAGCAGTTTATCTCCAACGACAGGGCCCCAGCATTTT.

In its sample, this clonotype was seen many times. This chain joins TRBV19 and TRBJ2-4, with D maybe TRBD2 (7 bases). This CDR3 region has 17 residues. Germline V gene data show CDR1 as LNHDA and CDR2 as SQIVND (reference sequence). Trimming took 5 bases from V and 0 from J, leaving 17 bases between them. The chain's CDR3 is CASSYRGDTRAKNIQYF. CDR3 nucleotide sequence: TGTGCCAGTAGTTACCGGGGGGACACGAGAGCCAAAAACATTCAGTACTTC.

The chain recombines TRBV4-3 with TRBJ2-1, with D possibly being TRBD2 (7 bases). CDR1 is LGHNA, CDR2 YSLEER, per germline. The CDR3 is 16 residues long. The V gene lost 0 bases and the J gene lost 2 bases, with 11 bases spanning the gap. The CDR3 loop reads CASSQDPGGTYNEQFF. The CDR3 DNA is TGCGCCAGCAGCCAAGATCCGGGGGGCACCTACAATGAGCAGTTCTTC.

A single count supports this clonotype. The chain links TRBV6-1 to TRBJ2-3; 7 bases match TRBD1. The germline CDR1 and CDR2 sequences are MNHNS and SASEGT. The CDR3 runs to 15 residues. Germline trimming cut 6 bases from V and 0 bases from J; bases unmatched to any gene: 6. The CDR3 DNA follows: TGTGCCAGCAGCCACGACAGGGAAAGCACAGATACGCAGTATTTT. Translated: CASSHDRESTDTQYF.

Ten or more counts support this clonotype. This rearrangement joins TRBV11-3 to TRBJ2-1, with a tentative D call TRBD2 (6 bases). Trimming removed 0 bases at V and 5 bases at J, with 14 bases between. The CDR3 extends over 16 amino acids. From germline, CDR1 is SGHNT and CDR2 YENEEA. CDR3 sequence (DNA): TGTGCCAGCAGCTTAGATCCCGTGGGAGGCCACAATGAGCAGTTCTTC. Its translation: CASSLDPVGGHNEQFF.

This clonotype was detected many times. The V gene is TRBV12-3 or TRBV12-4, the J gene TRBJ2-2; D is uncertain. V was trimmed by 6 bases and J by 3 bases, leaving 14 bases between them. This CDR3 is built from 15 residues. In DNA, the CDR3 is TGTGCCAGCAGCCGCTCGGGTGGCGACACCGGGGAGCTGTTTTTT. Translated: CASSRSGGDTGELFF.

This clonotype was seen at least ten times. The chain combines TRBV20-1 with TRBJ1-1, with 10 positions matching TRBD1. In germline, CDR1 is DFQATT, CDR2 SNEGSKA (reference sequence). The ends lost 5 bases at V and 0 bases at J; junction bases unmatched: 6. This CDR3 spans 15 amino acids. As DNA, the CDR3 is TGCAGTGCTTCTCCGGGACAGGGGATGAACACTGAAGCTTTCTTT. This translates into CSASPGQGMNTEAFF.

The chain couples TRBV4-1 to TRBJ1-6; the D gene is possibly TRBD1 (5 bases). Germline V gives CDR1 MGHRA, CDR2 YSYEKL. Deletions cut 1 base from V and 7 bases from J, with 14 bases between. The CDR3 consists of 16 residues. CDR3 protein: CASSQADRGVNSPLHF. DNA for the CDR3: TGCGCCAGCAGCCAAGCCGATCGGGGCGTCAATTCACCCCTCCACTTT.

The genes are TRBV2 and TRBJ2-3, with TRBD2 identical over 7 bases. This CDR3 is 13 amino acids long. Trimming cost V 7 bases and J 2 bases; bases outside gene matches: 3. Germline CDR1 reads SNHLY; CDR2 reads FYNNEI. This CDR3 is CASMGTNTDTQYF. CDR3 bases: TGTGCCAGCATGGGGACTAACACAGATACGCAGTATTTT. Together with reference TRBV2 and TRBJ2-3, the CDR3 gives the full variable domain: EPEVTQTPSHQVTQMGQEVILRCVPISNHLYFYWYRQILGQKVEFLVSFYNNEISEKSEIFDDQFSVERPDGSNFTLKIRSTKLEDSAMYFCASMGTNTDTQYFGPGTRLTVL.

Regarding this clonotype: A single base separates this from a much larger clone, so it may be a read error. This sequence joins TRBV11-2 and TRBJ2-1; TRBD2 matches 11 bases. There are 14 residues in the CDR3. V dropped 7 bases and J dropped 7; count of bases not matched to a gene: 6. Looked up from germline, CDR1 is SGHAT and CDR2 is FQNNGV. DNA of the CDR3: TGTGCCAGCAACTTTAGCGGGAGGGGAAATGAGCAGTTCTTC. Its protein is CASNFSGRGNEQFF.

Here the CDR3 DNA reads TGTGCCAGTGGGACAGGGAAGGGCCAGCCCCAGCATTTT. Translation: CASGTGKGQPQHF. The V call is TRBV2, the J call TRBJ1-5, with TRBD1 identical over 9 bases. Germline CDR1 is SNHLY and CDR2 is FYNNEI. V shed 9 bases and J 7 bases; nucleotides not matched to a gene: 7. The length of the CDR3 is 13 residues.

This clonotype was recorded many times. The CDR3 reads CASSLRGLSAQPQHF. CDR3 sequence (DNA): TGTGCCAGCAGTTTACGGGGGTTGAGCGCTCAGCCCCAGCATTTT. V and J are TRBV28 and TRBJ1-5; a possible D gene is TRBD1 (5 bases). This CDR3 comprises 15 residues. Germline values: CDR1 MDHEN, CDR2 SYDVKM. Trimming stripped 2 bases from V and 6 bases from J, with 14 bases between.